This TCR beta chain was recorded in a study of graft-versus-host responses after intestinal transplantation. Overall study: All of the recipients had induction that used anti-thymocyte globulin, then tacrolimus and steroids for approximately 3 years.

Points on this clone: Its antigen is undetermined.

The length of the CDR3 is 14 residues. In germline, CDR1 is MNHEY, CDR2 SMNVEV (reference sequence). Between the trimmed V and J ends, which lost 8 bases and 2 bases, there was a span of 12 bases. Repertoires were generated with immunoSEQ multiplex PCR, while TCRdb's copy carries only in-frame clones and drops some. The sample has about 50,000 clones, around 90% seen once; the top ten hold roughly 2.7%. This clonotype was sampled from a human donor who was the organ donor for an intestinal transplant. The sample here was unstimulated CD4+ T cells sorted from spleen or lymph node cells, taken before transplant. J is TRBJ2-2 and V is TRBV27; a weak D match, TRBD2 (5 bases). DNA of the CDR3: TGTGCCAGCTGCCGGGATCTAAACACCGGGGAGCTGTTTTTT. Its translation: CASCRDLNTGELFF.